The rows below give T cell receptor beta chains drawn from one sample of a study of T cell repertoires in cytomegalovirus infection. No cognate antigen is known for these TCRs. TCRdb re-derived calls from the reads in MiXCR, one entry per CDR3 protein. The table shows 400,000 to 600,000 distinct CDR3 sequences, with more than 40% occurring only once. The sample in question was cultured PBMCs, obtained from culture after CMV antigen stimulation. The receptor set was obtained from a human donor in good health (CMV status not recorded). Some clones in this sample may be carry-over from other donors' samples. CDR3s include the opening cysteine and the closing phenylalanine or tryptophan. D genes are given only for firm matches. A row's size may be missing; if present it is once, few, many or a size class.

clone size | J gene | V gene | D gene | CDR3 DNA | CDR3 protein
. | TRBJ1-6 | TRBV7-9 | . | TGTGCCAGCAATGGGGCGTATAATTCACCCCTCCACTTT | CASNGAYNSPLHF
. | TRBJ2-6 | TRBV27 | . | TGTGCCAGCCTTCCGTTTCTTAACTCTGGGGCCAACGTCCTGACTTTC | CASLPFLNSGANVLTF
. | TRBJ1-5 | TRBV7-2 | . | TGTGCCAGCAGCTTAACAGATGGGCCCCAGCATTTT | CASSLTDGPQHF
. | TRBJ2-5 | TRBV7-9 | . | TGTGCCAGCAGCACAACTAAGGAGACCCAGTACTTC | CASSTTKETQYF
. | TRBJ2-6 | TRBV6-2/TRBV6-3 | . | TGTGCCAGCCCTACAGGGGGGGCTGGGGCCAACGTCCTGACTTTC | CASPTGGAGANVLTF
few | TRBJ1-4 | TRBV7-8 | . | TGTGCCAGCAGCTTGGGGTTATCAACTAATGAAAAACTGTTTTTT | CASSLGLSTNEKLFF
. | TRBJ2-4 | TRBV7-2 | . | TGTGCCAGCAGCTTACGTCCGGTTAGCGGCCCCGCCAAAAACATTCAGTACTTC | CASSLRPVSGPAKNIQYF
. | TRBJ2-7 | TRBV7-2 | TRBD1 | TGTGCCAGCAGCTATTACAGGGGCGGGTTCTACGAGCAGTACTTC | CASSYYRGGFYEQYF
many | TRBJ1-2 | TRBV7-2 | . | TGTGCCAGCAGCCTCGGCTATGGGGCGGGCTACACCTTC | CASSLGYGAGYTF
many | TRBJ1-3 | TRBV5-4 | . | TGTGCCAGCAGCTTGGGGGGTAGGGGAAACACCATATATTTT | CASSLGGRGNTIYF
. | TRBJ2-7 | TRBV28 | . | TGTGCCAGCGAGGGGCCCTACGAGCAGTACTTC | CASEGPYEQYF
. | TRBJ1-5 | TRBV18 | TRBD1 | TGTGCCAGCTCACCATCAACAGGGGGGAGTCAGCCCCAGCATTTT | CASSPSTGGSQPQHF
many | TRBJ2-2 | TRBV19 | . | TGTGCCAGTAGTATTGGATGGGGGAGTGCGGCCGGGGAGCTGTTTTTT | CASSIGWGSAAGELFF
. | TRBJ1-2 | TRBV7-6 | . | TGTGCCAGCAGCTTACCTTCCCAGTCCTATGGCTACACCTTC | CASSLPSQSYGYTF
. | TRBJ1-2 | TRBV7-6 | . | TGTGCCAGCAGCCCGGGTGGCAGGGCTAGCTACACCTTC | CASSPGGRASYTF
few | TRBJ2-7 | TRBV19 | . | TGTGCCAGTGGACCGTACTACGAGCAGTACTTC | CASGPYYEQYF
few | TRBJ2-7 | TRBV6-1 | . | TGTGCCAGCAGTGTCGGGAGTCCCCTCCTCTACGAGCAGTACTTC | CASSVGSPLLYEQYF
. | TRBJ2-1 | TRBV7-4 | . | TGTGCCAGCAGCTTAGCTGAAAGGCTCAATGAGCAGTTCTTC | CASSLAERLNEQFF
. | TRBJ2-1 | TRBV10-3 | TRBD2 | TGTGCCATCGATGGGGGGGTGAAGAATGAGCAGTTCTTC | CAIDGGVKNEQFF
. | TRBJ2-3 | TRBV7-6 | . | TGTGCCAGCAGCTTCGACATGTTCTCCGTGGCAGATACGCAGTATTTT | CASSFDMFSVADTQYF
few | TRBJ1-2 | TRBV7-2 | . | TGTGCCAGCAGCTTAGGGTTTAACTATGGCTACACCTTC | CASSLGFNYGYTF
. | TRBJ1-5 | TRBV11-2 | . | TGTGCCAGCAGCGAAAAGGGAGGTCAGCCCCAGCATTTT | CASSEKGGQPQHF
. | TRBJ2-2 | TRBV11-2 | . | TGTGCCAGCAGCCCAGGGCAGGGATTGACCGGGGAGCTGTTTTTT | CASSPGQGLTGELFF
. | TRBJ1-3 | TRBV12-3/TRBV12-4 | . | TGTGCCAGCAGTTACCCTCCCTCTGGAAACACCATATATTTT | CASSYPPSGNTIYF
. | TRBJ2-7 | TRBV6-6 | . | TGTGCCAGCAGTTACCCGACCTACGAGCAGTACTTC | CASSYPTYEQYF
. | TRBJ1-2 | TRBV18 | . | TGTGCCAGCTCACCAGGAGTAGAACTTGGCTACACCTTC | CASSPGVELGYTF
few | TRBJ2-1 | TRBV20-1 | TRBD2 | TGCAGTGCTAGACCGGTAGCGGGAGGGCATAACTCCTACAATGAGCAGTTCTTC | CSARPVAGGHNSYNEQFF
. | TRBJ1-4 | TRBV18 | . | TGTGCCAGCTCACCCATTGCAACTAATGAAAAACTGTTTTTT | CASSPIATNEKLFF
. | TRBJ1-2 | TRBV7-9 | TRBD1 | TGTGCCAGCGCCCGGACAGGACTATATGGCTACACCTTC | CASARTGLYGYTF
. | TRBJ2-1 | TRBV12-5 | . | TGTGCTAGTGGTTTGTTTGGTCCTATGGATGAGCAGTTCTTC | CASGLFGPMDEQFF
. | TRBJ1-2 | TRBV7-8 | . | TGTGCCAGCAGCCCTGCCCCGCTGGTGCGTGGCTACACCTTC | CASSPAPLVRGYTF
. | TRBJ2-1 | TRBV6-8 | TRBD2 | TGTGCCAGCACTTATGCTAGCGGGGGGGCCACTGAGCAGTTCTTC | CASTYASGGATEQFF
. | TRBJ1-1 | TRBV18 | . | TGTGCCAGCTCACTCACGGTCACGGGGGGCACTGAAGCTTTCTTT | CASSLTVTGGTEAFF
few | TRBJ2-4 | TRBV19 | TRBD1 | TGTGCCAGTAACAGGGGATTTAGCAAAAACATTCAGTACTTC | CASNRGFSKNIQYF
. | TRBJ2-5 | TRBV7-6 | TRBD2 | TGTGCCAGCAGCTTAACCTTTGTGGGAGGGCCTGAGACCCAGTACTTC | CASSLTFVGGPETQYF
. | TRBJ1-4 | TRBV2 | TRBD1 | TGTGCCATTCTGGGGACAGGGGATGAAAAACTGTTTTTT | CAILGTGDEKLFF
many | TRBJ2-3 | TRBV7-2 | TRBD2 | TGTGCCAGCAGTGCTAGCGGGGGATATAGCACAGATACGCAGTATTTT | CASSASGGYSTDTQYF
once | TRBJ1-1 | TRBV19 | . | TGTGCCAGTAGTATTGGACCCTCTTGGGGCGCGGACACTGAAGCTTTCTTT | CASSIGPSWGADTEAFF
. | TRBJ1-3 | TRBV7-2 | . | TGTGCCAGCAGTACCGAAGGGATAGCGGGAAACACCATATATTTT | CASSTEGIAGNTIYF
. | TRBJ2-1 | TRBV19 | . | TGTGCCAGTAGTAGCTACAGGGGGGGTCCTGACAATGAGCAGTTCTTC | CASSSYRGGPDNEQFF
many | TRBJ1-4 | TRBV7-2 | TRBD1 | TGTGCCAGCAGCTTACTTGGGACAGGGAATGAAAAACTGTTTTTT | CASSLLGTGNEKLFF
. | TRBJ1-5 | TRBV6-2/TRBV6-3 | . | TGTGCCGGATCTTCTTCAGGGACCAATCAGCCCCAGCATTTT | CAGSSSGTNQPQHF
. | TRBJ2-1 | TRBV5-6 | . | TGTGCCAGCAGCTTGGGTTCGGATGTCTCCTACAATGAGCAGTTCTTC | CASSLGSDVSYNEQFF
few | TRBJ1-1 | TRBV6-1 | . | TGTGCCAGCAGTCTAGGGAGAAGGGAGAACACTGAAGCTTTCTTT | CASSLGRRENTEAFF
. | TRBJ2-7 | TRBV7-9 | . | TGTGCCAGCAGCCCCCTGGTATCAGAGTACTTC | CASSPLVSEYF
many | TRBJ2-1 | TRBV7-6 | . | TGTGCCAGCAGTGGGGGGCCGGGAGTCTCTTACAATGAGCAGTTCTTC | CASSGGPGVSYNEQFF
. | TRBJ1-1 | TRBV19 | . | TGTGCCAGTAGTCTACGGCCGGGGGACACTGAAGCTTTCTTT | CASSLRPGDTEAFF
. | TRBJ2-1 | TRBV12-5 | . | TGTGCTAGCGAGCCGGACAGAAACAATGAGCAGTTCTTC | CASEPDRNNEQFF
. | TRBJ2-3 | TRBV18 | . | TGTGCCAGCTCACCGACGGCTATAAACGCTGATACGCAGTATTTT | CASSPTAINADTQYF
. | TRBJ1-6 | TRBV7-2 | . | TGTGCCAGCAGCCCGACACGGACCGCAGACCAACTCTATAATTCACCCCTCCACTTT | CASSPTRTADQLYNSPLHF
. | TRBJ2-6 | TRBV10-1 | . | TGCGCCAGCAGTGGGGACCCCTCTGGGGCCAACGTCCTGACTTTC | CASSGDPSGANVLTF
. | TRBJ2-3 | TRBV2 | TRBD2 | TGTGCCAGCAGGCCGGGACTAGTGTCTGATACGCAGTATTTT | CASRPGLVSDTQYF
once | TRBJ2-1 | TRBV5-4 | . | TGTGCCAGCAGCTTGGTTGCCGAAAGCTCCTACAATGAGCAGTTCTTC | CASSLVAESSYNEQFF